A single sample gave rise to the 27 T cell receptor beta chains below, sequenced in a study of blood T cell repertoires in COVID-19. Generated by immunoSEQ multiplex PCR, the TCRdb table keeps only in-frame clones and is missing some. The table includes about 140,000 clones, more than 75% detected once. The sample comprised peripheral blood. The receptors were gathered from a woman older than 75 with acute or convalescent COVID-19.

The chain is built from TRBV19 and TRBJ1-4, with TRBD1 matching over 7 bases. The ends lost 5 bases at V and 8 bases at J; junction bases unmatched: 5. The CDR3 is made up of 13 amino acids. The V gene's germline CDR1 is LNHDA and CDR2 SQIVND (reference sequence). CDR3 loop: CASSGTEREKLFF. CDR3 DNA sequence: TGTGCCAGTAGTGGGACAGAGAGGGAAAAACTGTTTTTT.

This sequence joins TRBV19 and TRBJ1-1; a weak D match, TRBD1 (6 bases). The germline V gene has CDR1 LNHDA and CDR2 SQIVND (reference sequence). There are 15 residues in the CDR3. V lost 1 base to trimming and J lost 1 base, with 10 bases between them. For the CDR3, the DNA is TGTGCCAGTAGTATAGCGGCAGGGGAGAACACTGAAGCTTTCTTT. It translates to CASSIAAGENTEAFF. Based on the CDR3 plus reference TRBV19 and TRBJ1-1, the full variable domain is DGGITQSPKYLFRKEGQNVTLSCEQNLNHDAMYWYRQDPGQGLRLIYYSQIVNDFQKGDIAEGYSVSREKKESFPLTVTSAQKNPTAFYLCASSIAAGENTEAFFGQGTRLTVV.

The chain uses TRBV2 and TRBJ1-1; D not certain. V was shortened by 3 bases and J by 10 bases, with 15 bases between the two germline ends. Germline V gene data show CDR1 as SNHLY and CDR2 as FYNNEI. The CDR3 contains 13 residues. CDR3 protein: CASSDRPQFGAFF. The CDR3 DNA follows: TGTGCCAGCAGTGATCGTCCCCAATTCGGAGCTTTCTTT.

The chain joins TRBV4-1 to TRBJ2-1; 8 positions agree with TRBD2. After removal of 4 bases from V and 4 bases from J, the junction contained 6 bases not matched to a gene. The CDR3 has 15 residues. CDR1 and CDR2 from the germline V gene are MGHRA and YSYEKL. For the CDR3, the DNA is TGCGCCAGCAGCCTACTAGCGGCTCCTTACAATGAGCAGTTCTTC. Protein: CASSLLAAPYNEQFF.

This clone is a singleton in its sample. The chain combines TRBV5-5 with TRBJ1-1; a possible D gene is TRBD1 (5 bases). The CDR3 contains 12 residues. Per the germline V gene, CDR1 is SGHKS and CDR2 is YYEKEE (reference sequence). V lost 7 bases, J lost 4 bases, and 11 bases lay in between. The CDR3 DNA follows: TGTGCCAGCGGTAGGGGCGGCACTGAAGCTTTCTTT. Translated: CASGRGGTEAFF.

The chain uses TRBV7-9 and TRBJ2-1; no clear D. The CDR3 extends over 14 amino acids. V dropped 6 bases and J dropped 6 bases, with 15 bases sitting between them. The germline V gene has CDR1 SEHNR and CDR2 FQNEAQ (reference sequence). CDR3 sequence (DNA): TGTGCCAGCAGTCAACCGGCGGTGATCAATGAGCAGTTCTTC. Its translation: CASSQPAVINEQFF.

The chain uses TRBV2 and TRBJ2-5; D might be TRBD2 (6 bases). Germline-derived CDR1 and CDR2 are SNHLY and FYNNEI. This CDR3 comprises 14 residues. V dropped 8 bases and J dropped 5 bases, with 18 bases sitting between them. The CDR3, as DNA: TGTGCCAGCCTTTCCGGGACTCGGAGGGAGACCCAGTACTTC. Translation: CASLSGTRRETQYF.

The V call is TRBV11-2, the J call TRBJ2-5, with D possibly being TRBD2 (6 bases). Per the germline V gene, CDR1 is SGHAT and CDR2 is FQNNGV. The CDR3 consists of 14 residues. V lost 5 bases and J lost 3, with 13 bases in between. CDR3 sequence reads: CASSHTWGEETQYF. The CDR3 bases are TGTGCCAGCAGCCATACTTGGGGGGAAGAGACCCAGTACTTC. Supplemented by reference TRBV11-2 and TRBJ2-5, the full variable domain reads EAGVAQSPRYKIIEKRQSVAFWCNPISGHATLYWYQQILGQGPKLLIQFQNNGVVDDSQLPKDRFSAERLKGVDSTLKIQPAKLEDSAVYLCASSHTWGEETQYFGPGTRLLVL.

CDR3 DNA: TGTGCCAGCAGGGTATACCAGCGGGGAACCTACGAGCAGTACTTC. As protein: CASRVYQRGTYEQYF. The V gene is TRBV6-5, the J gene TRBJ2-7; 7 bases map to TRBD2. Germline trimming cut 6 bases from V and 2 bases from J; bases unmatched to any gene: 10. Per the germline V gene, CDR1 is MNHEY and CDR2 is SVGAGI. This CDR3 is built from 15 residues.

This sequence joins TRBV19 and TRBJ2-1, with 8 bases identical to TRBD2. The CDR3 has 14 residues. V trimming: 7 bases; J trimming: 3 bases; junction bases outside the gene matches: 5. CDR1 and CDR2 (germline): LNHDA, SQIVND (reference sequence). Written as DNA, the CDR3 is TGTGCCAGTACGTCCACTAGCGGCTACAATGAGCAGTTCTTC. Its protein is CASTSTSGYNEQFF. The complete variable domain, with remaining parts taken from reference TRBV19 and TRBJ2-1, reads DGGITQSPKYLFRKEGQNVTLSCEQNLNHDAMYWYRQDPGQGLRLIYYSQIVNDFQKGDIAEGYSVSREKKESFPLTVTSAQKNPTAFYLCASTSTSGYNEQFFGPGTRLTVL.

In this sample, this clone turned up once. The junction departs from germline at one end; a sequencing error may be responsible. The rearrangement uses TRBV28 and TRBJ1-2; possible D gene TRBD1, 5 bases. Germline CDR1 reads MDHEN; CDR2 reads SYDVKM. The CDR3 spans 12 residues. CDR3 DNA: TGTGCCGGCAGGGCCCTAGGCTATGGCTACACCTTC. Its protein product is CAGRALGYGYTF.

This chain uses TRBV3-1 (or the pseudogene TRBV3-2) with TRBJ1-1, with D possibly being TRBD1 (6 bases). Looked up from germline, CDR1 is LGHDT and CDR2 is YNNKEL (reference sequence). The CDR3 is made up of 13 amino acids. Trimming cost V 1 base and J 6 bases, with 9 bases left between them. The chain's CDR3 is CASSQAGVAEAFF. DNA for the CDR3: TGTGCCAGCAGCCAAGCAGGGGTCGCTGAAGCTTTCTTT.

The chain recombines TRBV3-1 (or the pseudogene TRBV3-2) with TRBJ2-7, with 7 positions matching TRBD2. With V trimmed by 0 bases and J by 0 bases, 2 bases remained unmatched. Per germline, CDR1 LGHDT and CDR2 YNNKEL (reference sequence). The CDR3 covers 15 residues. CDR3 residues: CASSQDWGGSYEQYF. CDR3 nucleotide sequence: TGTGCCAGCAGCCAAGATTGGGGGGGCTCCTACGAGCAGTACTTC.

This chain links TRBV6-6 with TRBJ1-2, with a tentative D call TRBD1 (6 bases). CDR3 size: 14 residues. Trimming removed 4 bases from V and 6 bases from J, with 15 bases in between. The germline gives CDR1 MNHNY, CDR2 SVGAGI (reference sequence). Here the CDR3 reads CASSSLQGRDGYTF. In DNA form, the CDR3 reads TGTGCCAGCAGTTCCCTACAGGGAAGGGATGGCTACACCTTC.

V is TRBV4-1 and J is TRBJ2-7; 14 nucleotides line up with TRBD2. With 3 bases clipped from V and 1 base from J, the junction kept 8 bases outside the gene matches. The germline V gene has CDR1 MGHRA and CDR2 YSYEKL. The CDR3 covers 18 residues. Written as DNA, the CDR3 is TGCGCCAGCAGCCAGTATCCGGGACTAGCGGGAGTATCCTACGAGCAGTACTTC. Translation gives CASSQYPGLAGVSYEQYF.

This clone was recorded once. The chain combines TRBV3-1 (or the pseudogene TRBV3-2) with TRBJ1-2; perhaps TRBD1 as D (6 bases). With 4 bases removed from V and 8 bases from J, the gap between germline ends came to 17 bases. CDR1 is LGHDT and CDR2 is YNNKEL in the germline V gene (reference sequence). The CDR3 is 14 residues long. CDR3 DNA sequence: TGTGCCAGCAGCCCCATCCTGACAGGTGGGGGCTACACCTTC. This gives the protein CASSPILTGGGYTF.

The chain recombines TRBV10-3 with TRBJ1-5, with TRBD1 identical over 12 bases. There are 17 residues in the CDR3. J was trimmed by 6 bases and V by 4 bases; bases with no gene match: 10. Germline CDR1 and CDR2: ENHRY and SYGVKD. CDR3 sequence reads: CAISGTPGTGGVQPQHF. The CDR3 bases are TGTGCCATCAGTGGTACACCTGGGACAGGGGGCGTTCAGCCCCAGCATTTT.

The J gene is TRBJ2-2, the V gene TRBV11-3, with TRBD2 as a possible D gene (5 bases). Germline CDR1 is SGHNT and CDR2 is YENEEA. Trimming took 0 bases from V and 5 from J, leaving 10 bases between them. This CDR3 has 15 amino acids. The CDR3 nucleotides read TGTGCCAGCAGCTTAGAGCCCAGGAGGACCGGGGAGCTGTTTTTT. It yields the protein CASSLEPRRTGELFF. Full variable domain (missing parts from reference TRBV11-3 and TRBJ2-2): EAGVVQSPRYKIIEKKQPVAFWCNPISGHNTLYWYLQNLGQGPELLIRYENEEAVDDSQLPKDRFSAERLKGVDSTLKIQPAELGDSAVYLCASSLEPRRTGELFFGEGSRLTVL.

This sequence joins TRBV2 and TRBJ1-2; D not certain. The CDR3 loop spans 11 amino acids. V shed 6 bases and J shed 7 bases, with 9 bases lying between them. Germline CDR1 SNHLY, CDR2 FYNNEI. CDR3 amino acids: CASSRFLGYTF. In DNA form, the CDR3 reads TGTGCCAGCAGCAGGTTCCTTGGCTACACCTTC.

The J gene is TRBJ2-1, the V gene TRBV28, with D maybe TRBD2 (5 bases). Trimming took off 6 bases at V and 16 bases at J, with 22 bases between the two ends. Germline V CDR1 and CDR2: MDHEN, SYDVKM. The CDR3 totals 13 residues. CDR3 in DNA: TGTGCCAGCAGCCTTGAGGTGGGTCGGTCGGGATTCTTC. Amino acids: CASSLEVGRSGFF.

V is TRBV27 and J is TRBJ1-4, with D maybe TRBD1 (5 bases). Germline CDR1 and CDR2: MNHEY and SMNVEV (reference sequence). Trimming stripped 4 bases from V and 4 bases from J, with 13 bases between. The CDR3 extends over 15 amino acids. The CDR3 sequence is CASSSSQDINEKLFF. The CDR3 nucleotides are TGTGCCAGCAGTTCATCACAGGACATTAATGAAAAACTGTTTTTT.

The V and J genes are TRBV28 and TRBJ1-3; 9 nucleotides agree with TRBD1. In germline, CDR1 is MDHEN, CDR2 SYDVKM. The CDR3 extends over 17 amino acids. V lost 3 bases to trimming and J lost 4 bases; unmatched junction nucleotides: 10. For the CDR3, the DNA is TGTGCCAGCAGTTTGCCAGTTACAGGGGGCGGGGGAAACACCATATATTTT. Its translation is CASSLPVTGGGGNTIYF.

This rearrangement joins TRBV6-2 or TRBV6-3 to TRBJ2-1, with 8 bases fitting TRBD2. CDR1 and CDR2 from the germline V gene are MNHEY and SVGEGT. Trimming cost V 6 bases and J 5 bases; bases outside gene matches: 3. The CDR3 has 13 amino acids. Here the CDR3 reads CASSRTSNNEQFF. CDR3 nucleotides: TGTGCCAGCAGCCGGACTAGCAACAATGAGCAGTTCTTC.

The chain employs TRBV5-5 and TRBJ1-1; D uncertain. Germline loops: CDR1 SGHKS, CDR2 YYEKEE (reference sequence). This CDR3 is 15 amino acids long. Trimming removed 1 base from V and 8 bases from J, with 18 bases in between. CDR3 nucleotide sequence: TGTGCCAGCAGCTTGTTTATATTGGGCGCATCGGAAGCTTTCTTT. Translated, it gives CASSLFILGASEAFF.

The J gene is TRBJ2-3, the V gene TRBV9, with 7 bases fitting TRBD2. The CDR3 sequence is 17 residues long. Germline CDR1 SGDLS, CDR2 YYNGEE. Losses at the gene ends were 0 bases for V and 6 bases for J; bases not matched to a gene: 13. The CDR3 sequence: CASSVALRRGFGDTQYF. In nucleotides, the CDR3 is TGTGCCAGCAGCGTAGCCTTAAGGCGGGGGTTCGGTGATACGCAGTATTTT.

CDR3 in amino acids: CASSLPGATYEQYF. The CDR3 nucleotides are TGCGCCAGCAGCTTGCCAGGGGCGACCTACGAGCAGTACTTC. V gene TRBV5-1 combines with J gene TRBJ2-7; D possibly corresponds to TRBD1 (6 bases). Per germline, CDR1 SGHRS and CDR2 YFSETQ. The CDR3 consists of 14 residues. V was trimmed by 1 base and J by 2 bases, leaving 10 bases between them.

J is TRBJ1-5 and V is TRBV30; TRBD1 matches at 10 bases. The CDR3 loop spans 15 amino acids. Looked up from germline, CDR1 is GTSNPN and CDR2 is SVGIG (reference sequence). With V trimmed by 0 bases and J by 7 bases, 6 bases remained unmatched. CDR3 loop: CAWSVAGQGGQPQHF. CDR3 in DNA: TGTGCCTGGAGTGTCGCCGGACAGGGGGGGCAGCCCCAGCATTTT. The variable domain in full, with the rest retrieved from reference TRBV30 and TRBJ1-5, is SQTIHQWPATLVQPVGSPLSLECTVEGTSNPNLYWYRQAAGRGLQLLFYSVGIGQISSEVPQNLSASRPQDRQFILSSKKLLLSDSGFYLCAWSVAGQGGQPQHFGDGTRLSIL.